Listed here are 32 T cell receptor beta chains from one sample, sequenced in a study of T-cell memory formation after mild COVID-19. TCRdb reprocessed the 5' RACE reads via MiXCR and lists one record per CDR3 protein. This table holds 160,000 or so distinct CDR3 sequences, 25% to 40% found once. Sequenced: PBMCs or a T cell subset sorted from them (not recorded which). The receptors here all came from an adult woman who had mild COVID-19 (a few samples of this study predate the infection). Cell type and time point are not known.

This clonotype was seen a handful of times. It may be a read error: a sequence one base away is much more abundant. The rearrangement joins TRBV7-3 to TRBJ2-1; 12 nucleotides align to TRBD2. V gave up 3 bases and J gave up 4 bases; unmatched junction bases: 1. Per the germline V gene, CDR1 is SGHTA and CDR2 is FQGTGA. The CDR3 spans 15 residues. The CDR3 sequence is CASSFGTSGYNEQFF. CDR3 in DNA: TGTGCCAGCAGCTTTGGGACTAGCGGGTACAATGAGCAGTTCTTC.

This clonotype was observed a handful of times. V usage is TRBV7-3 and J usage is TRBJ2-5; possibly TRBD1 for D (5 bases). The CDR3 extends over 14 amino acids. V lost 2 bases and J lost 5, with 12 bases in between. Germline V gene lookup returns CDR1 SGHTA and CDR2 FQGTGA. In nucleotides, the CDR3 is TGTGCCAGCAGCTTAGGCCCAGGGTTCGAGACCCAGTACTTC. This gives the protein CASSLGPGFETQYF.

The gene calls are TRBV6-6 and TRBJ2-2; perhaps TRBD2 as D (6 bases). CDR1 MNHNY and CDR2 SVGAGI come from the germline V gene (reference sequence). The CDR3 runs 16 residues. V dropped 6 bases and J dropped 2 bases, with 16 bases sitting between them. CDR3 amino acids: CASSPWGSGNTGELFF. DNA for the CDR3: TGTGCCAGCAGCCCCTGGGGTAGCGGCAACACCGGGGAGCTGTTTTTT.

This clonotype was counted only a few times. The chain couples TRBV9 to TRBJ2-7, with TRBD1 identical over 10 bases. Germline-derived CDR1 and CDR2 are SGDLS and YYNGEE. V lost 2 bases, J lost 2 bases, and 1 base stayed unmatched. The CDR3 extends over 14 amino acids. This CDR3 is CASSVGTGAYEQYF. The DNA for the CDR3 is TGTGCCAGCAGCGTGGGGACAGGGGCCTACGAGCAGTACTTC.

The sample holds a few counts of this clonotype. This chain uses TRBV20-1 with TRBJ2-7, with D unclear. Germline CDR1 and CDR2: DFQATT and SNEGSKA (reference sequence). This CDR3 region has 13 residues. Trimming left V 2 bases short and J 0 bases short, with 8 bases between. The CDR3 protein is CSARTASSYEQYF. The CDR3 coding sequence is TGCAGTGCTAGAACAGCTAGCTCCTACGAGCAGTACTTC.

This clonotype was observed a few times. The CDR3: CASSPWTGGVGNTIYF. The CDR3 coding sequence is TGTGCCAGCAGCCCCTGGACAGGGGGAGTGGGAAACACCATATATTTT. This rearrangement joins TRBV7-2 to TRBJ1-3, with 10 bases fitting TRBD1. Germline V gene sequence: CDR1 SGHTA, CDR2 FQGNSA. J was trimmed by 4 bases and V by 5 bases; bases with no gene match: 8. The CDR3 is 16 residues long.

The V call is TRBV7-2, the J call TRBJ2-2; either TRBD1 or TRBD2 may supply D (5 bases each). CDR3 length: 16 amino acids. The V end lost 1 base, the J end lost 3 bases, and 12 bases lay between the germline ends. The germline V gene encodes CDR1 SGHTA and CDR2 FQGNSA. The DNA for the CDR3 is TGTGCCAGCAGCTTAGTCGGTCGAGGGGACACCGGGGAGCTGTTTTTT. Translated, it gives CASSLVGRGDTGELFF.

This clonotype was counted between two and nine times. The J gene is TRBJ2-1, the V gene TRBV18; D is undetermined. Germline assignment: CDR1 KGHSH and CDR2 LQKENI. The CDR3 runs 15 residues. The germline V and J ends were trimmed by 1 base and 5 bases, with 12 bases remaining between them. CDR3 DNA: TGTGCCAGCTCACCACAAAAGGGTTTGGACAATGAGCAGTTCTTC. Translation gives CASSPQKGLDNEQFF.

J is TRBJ2-3 and V is TRBV18, with D tentatively TRBD2 (5 bases). There are 15 residues in the CDR3. The V gene lost 5 bases and the J gene lost 0 bases, with 12 bases spanning the gap. Germline-derived CDR1 and CDR2 are KGHSH and LQKENI. As DNA, the CDR3 is TGTGCCAGCTCAGACTACAGTACTAGCACAGATACGCAGTATTTT. Translation gives CASSDYSTSTDTQYF.

This clonotype appeared a few times. The rearrangement uses TRBV19 and TRBJ2-1; TRBD2 matches at 7 bases. CDR1 LNHDA and CDR2 SQIVND come from the germline V gene (reference sequence). J lost 4 bases, V lost 3 bases, and 6 bases had no gene match. The CDR3 covers 15 residues. The CDR3 coding sequence is TGTGCCAGTAGTATCGGACTAGTTATATACAATGAGCAGTTCTTC. Protein: CASSIGLVIYNEQFF.

The chain couples TRBV20-1 to TRBJ1-4; D possibly corresponds to TRBD1 (6 bases). Looked up from germline, CDR1 is DFQATT and CDR2 is SNEGSKA (reference sequence). V lost 4 bases and J lost 3, with 6 bases in between. This CDR3 has 12 residues. The CDR3 region has the DNA TGCAGTGCTAAGGGGGCTAATGAAAAACTGTTTTTT. The encoded protein is CSAKGANEKLFF.

The chain is built from TRBV18 and TRBJ2-1; tentatively, D is TRBD1 (5 bases). The CDR3 is 17 amino acids. The V and J ends lost 3 bases and 3 bases respectively, with 18 bases between them. Germline-derived CDR1 and CDR2 are KGHSH and LQKENI. CDR3 residues: CASSPSLQANLYNEQFF. The CDR3 DNA reads as TGTGCCAGCTCACCCAGTTTACAGGCCAATCTCTACAATGAGCAGTTCTTC.

This clonotype was detected only a few times. In DNA form, the CDR3 reads TGTGCCAGCAGCCTCTCTAGCGGGAGTTTTGCCGGGGAGCTGTTTTTT. Translation gives CASSLSSGSFAGELFF. The genes are TRBV7-2 and TRBJ2-2; 10 positions agree with TRBD2. The trim removed 5 bases at V and 6 bases at J, leaving 9 bases unmatched. Germline lookup yields CDR1 SGHTA and CDR2 FQGNSA. The CDR3 totals 16 residues. Complete variable domain (other parts from reference TRBV7-2 and TRBJ2-2): GAGVSQSPSNKVTEKGKDVELRCDPISGHTALYWYRQSLGQGLEFLIYFQGNSAPDKSGLPSDRFSAERTGGSVSTLTIQRTQQEDSAVYLCASSLSSGSFAGELFFGEGSRLTVL.

The chain recombines TRBV4-3 with TRBJ2-5; the D gene is possibly TRBD2 (6 bases). Germline CDR1 LGHNA, CDR2 YSLEER. Trimming pared 0 bases from V and 4 bases from J, leaving 12 bases between. The CDR3 has 15 residues. The CDR3: CASSQETEGLETQYF. The CDR3 nucleotides are TGCGCCAGCAGCCAAGAAACGGAGGGATTAGAGACCCAGTACTTC.

This chain links TRBV29-1 with TRBJ1-2; D not resolved. Germline loops: CDR1 SQVTM, CDR2 ANQGSEA. The CDR3 runs to 12 residues. Trimming cost V 0 bases and J 6 bases, with 8 bases left between them. CDR3 coding DNA: TGCAGCGTTGAAGATGCCCGGGATGGCTACACCTTC. It specifies CSVEDARDGYTF.

This clonotype was detected a few times. The junction departs from germline at one end; a sequencing error may be responsible. This chain uses TRBV7-9 with TRBJ1-2; D remains ambiguous. The CDR3 runs 11 residues. The germline V gene has CDR1 SEHNR and CDR2 FQNEAQ (reference sequence). DNA for the CDR3: TGTGCCAGCAGCTTAGTTCCCGGAAGCTCCTTC. Protein sequence: CASSLVPGSSF.

The genes are TRBV19 and TRBJ2-1; D gene ambiguous. V dropped 7 bases and J dropped 4 bases, with 17 bases sitting between them. The CDR3 is 15 amino acids. Germline-derived CDR1 and CDR2 are LNHDA and SQIVND (reference sequence). Here the CDR3 reads CASTPGRFPYNEQFF. CDR3 bases: TGTGCCAGTACCCCTGGGCGGTTCCCGTACAATGAGCAGTTCTTC. The full variable domain, in which reference TRBV19 and TRBJ2-1 provide the parts outside the CDR3, is DGGITQSPKYLFRKEGQNVTLSCEQNLNHDAMYWYRQDPGQGLRLIYYSQIVNDFQKGDIAEGYSVSREKKESFPLTVTSAQKNPTAFYLCASTPGRFPYNEQFFGPGTRLTVL.

This clonotype was detected ten times or more. The chain uses TRBV18 and TRBJ2-1; the D is unclear. The V end lost 0 bases, the J end lost 1 base, and 4 bases lay between the germline ends. Germline values: CDR1 KGHSH, CDR2 LQKENI. The length of the CDR3 is 14 residues. This CDR3 is CASSPPVSYNEQFF. Here the CDR3 DNA reads TGTGCCAGCTCACCACCGGTGTCCTACAATGAGCAGTTCTTC.

The CDR3 protein is CASSPEAGELFF. The CDR3 DNA reads TGTGCCAGCAGCCCCGAAGCCGGGGAGCTGTTTTTT. V usage is TRBV6-6 and J usage is TRBJ2-2, with D unclear. From germline, CDR1 is MNHNY and CDR2 SVGAGI (reference sequence). Trimming left V 6 bases short and J 6 bases short, with 8 bases between. The CDR3 length is 12 residues.

Many counts were recorded for this clonotype. The CDR3 nucleotides read TGTGCCAGCAGCACTCAGACAGGGTTTGGCAATGAGCAGTTCTTC. The encoded protein is CASSTQTGFGNEQFF. The chain joins TRBV7-8 to TRBJ2-1; 7 nucleotides agree with TRBD1. This CDR3 contains 15 residues. The J segment lost 6 bases and the V segment lost 5 bases, leaving 10 bases of the junction unmatched. Germline CDR1 is SGHVS and CDR2 is FQNEAQ.

This clonotype was counted between two and nine times. The chain couples TRBV3-1 to TRBJ2-7, with 8 bases lining up with TRBD1. This CDR3 contains 15 residues. Germline V gives CDR1 LGHDT, CDR2 YNNKEL (reference sequence). The V gene end was trimmed by 3 bases and the J gene end by 7 bases; junction bases not matched to a gene: 11. CDR3 nucleotide sequence: TGTGCCAGCAGCCAGGGTTACGGACAGGGAAGGGAGCAGTACTTC. Amino acid sequence: CASSQGYGQGREQYF.

This clonotype appeared a few times. The rearrangement links TRBV13 to TRBJ2-2; D not certain. CDR1 is PRHDT, CDR2 FYEKMQ, per germline (reference sequence). The V end lost 4 bases, the J end lost 5 bases, and 8 bases lay between the germline ends. CDR3 length: 13 residues. The CDR3 loop is CASSWGKTGELFF. In DNA form, the CDR3 reads TGTGCCAGCAGCTGGGGAAAGACCGGGGAGCTGTTTTTT. Full variable domain (rest looked up from reference TRBV13 and TRBJ2-2): AAGVIQSPRHLIKEKRETATLKCYPIPRHDTVYWYQQGPGQDPQFLISFYEKMQSDKGSIPDRFSAQQFSDYHSELNMSSLELGDSALYFCASSWGKTGELFFGEGSRLTVL.

This chain connects TRBV4-3 to TRBJ2-5; 10 bases are shared with TRBD2. Germline CDR1 reads LGHNA; CDR2 reads YSLEER. J was trimmed by 2 bases and V by 3 bases; bases with no gene match: 15. The CDR3 is made up of 19 amino acids. CDR3 coding DNA: TGCGCCAGCAGCCACCTTGGGACTAGCGCATACCATAAACAAGAGACCCAGTACTTC. Protein product: CASSHLGTSAYHKQETQYF.

The sample holds a few counts of this clonotype. The rearrangement uses TRBV5-6 and TRBJ2-7; the D gene could be TRBD1 or TRBD2 (5 bases each). Germline V gene lookup returns CDR1 SGHDT and CDR2 YYEEEE. V lost 0 bases and J 7 bases, leaving 14 bases between the germline ends. This CDR3 is 14 amino acids long. This chain's CDR3 is CASSLVTLWGEQYF. The CDR3 nucleotides are TGTGCCAGCAGCTTGGTGACCCTCTGGGGGGAGCAGTACTTC.

V and J are TRBV20-1 and TRBJ2-5; D is unclear. Trimming took off 0 bases at V and 5 bases at J, with 10 bases between the two ends. Germline CDR1 is DFQATT and CDR2 is SNEGSKA (reference sequence). This CDR3 contains 13 residues. CDR3 in amino acids: CSARDPGWETQYF. CDR3 sequence (DNA): TGCAGTGCTAGAGACCCAGGTTGGGAGACCCAGTACTTC.

The J gene is TRBJ2-3, the V gene TRBV11-1; 9 bases are shared with TRBD1. CDR3 size: 18 residues. Unmatched junction bases numbered 11, after V lost 3 bases and J lost 1 base. The V gene's germline CDR1 is SGHAT and CDR2 FQDESV (reference sequence). This chain's CDR3 is CASSFQRTGQGGTDTQYF. The CDR3 nucleotides read TGTGCCAGCAGCTTCCAACGAACGGGACAGGGAGGCACAGATACGCAGTATTTT.

This clonotype was detected once. The chain uses TRBV20-1 and TRBJ2-7, with unresolved D. The CDR3 loop spans 13 amino acids. Trimming left V 0 bases short and J 0 bases short, with 6 bases between. The V gene's germline CDR1 is DFQATT and CDR2 SNEGSKA (reference sequence). The CDR3 reads CSARDSDSYEQYF. Written as DNA, the CDR3 is TGCAGTGCTAGAGACTCAGACTCCTACGAGCAGTACTTC.

The rearrangement joins TRBV12-3 or TRBV12-4 to TRBJ2-1; perhaps TRBD2 as D (6 bases). This CDR3 has 20 residues. V lost 5 bases and J lost 6, with 32 bases in between. The CDR3 sequence is CASSPRLPLGTALGGNEQFF. Written as DNA, the CDR3 is TGTGCCAGCAGTCCTAGGCTACCTTTGGGAACTGCCCTCGGGGGCAATGAGCAGTTCTTC.

CDR3 amino acids: CASSGQASAQAFF. As DNA, the CDR3 is TGTGCCAGTAGTGGACAGGCATCCGCGCAAGCTTTCTTT. V and J are TRBV19 and TRBJ1-1; 7 bases align to TRBD1. CDR1 LNHDA and CDR2 SQIVND come from the germline V gene (reference sequence). Losses at the gene ends were 5 bases for V and 9 bases for J; bases not matched to a gene: 9. This CDR3 has 13 residues.

The CDR3 nucleotides are TGTGCCAGCAGTGAAAGGGGACTCTTCCGATGGTACGAGCAGTACTTC. Amino acid sequence: CASSERGLFRWYEQYF. The chain couples TRBV6-1 to TRBJ2-7; D may be TRBD2 (6 bases). There are 16 residues in the CDR3. Germline V gives CDR1 MNHNS, CDR2 SASEGT. V was pared by 2 bases and J by 4 bases, with 18 bases between.

The chain couples TRBV6-2 or TRBV6-3 to TRBJ1-2; D gene ambiguous. CDR3 size: 14 residues. Trimming cost V 0 bases and J 5 bases, with 10 bases left between them. In germline, CDR1 is MNHEY, CDR2 SVGEGT. The CDR3 protein is CASSYSGRTYGYTF. CDR3 bases: TGTGCCAGCAGTTACTCAGGGCGGACGTATGGCTACACCTTC.

This clonotype was detected only a few times. The chain is built from TRBV24-1 and TRBJ2-7; D uncertain. The CDR3 runs to 12 residues. Germline CDR1 reads KGHDR; CDR2 reads SFDVKD. Trimming shortened V by 8 bases and J by 3 bases, and 10 bases separated the two germline ends. Here the CDR3 DNA reads TGTGCCACCACCCTTACGATCTACGAGCAGTACTTC. It translates to CATTLTIYEQYF.